These T cell receptor beta chains were read from a single sample in a study of cytomegalovirus exposure and HLA in healthy donors. This table comes from immunoSEQ multiplex PCR, and its TCRdb copy is limited to in-frame clones, with some not included. Counted here are roughly 200,000 clones, over 65% occurring once; the ten biggest clones make up 0.63%. Sample: PBMCs. Receptors were obtained from a man younger than 35 in good health and CMV-seronegative. CDR3s include the opening cysteine and the closing phenylalanine or tryptophan. The D gene is left open where the match is weak. Clone size appears in some rows only: once, few, many, or a class for an expanded clone.

cdr3_nt cdr3_aa d_call cdr3_length clone_size j_call v_call
TGTGCCTGGAGCGGTATTTCCTACAATGAGCAGTTCTTC CAWSGISYNEQFF - 13 - TRBJ2-1 TRBV30
TGTGCCAGCAGTTCCCCAACAGTAATCCCCTACAATGAGCAGTTCTTC CASSSPTVIPYNEQFF - 16 - TRBJ2-1 TRBV28
TGTGCCATCACTCGGACAGGGGGAAACACTGAAGCTTTCTTT CAITRTGGNTEAFF TRBD1 14 once TRBJ1-1 TRBV10-3
TGTGCCATCAGTGATTCGGCGACAGATAACCTCTATGGCTACACCTTC CAISDSATDNLYGYTF - 16 - TRBJ1-2 TRBV10-3
TGTGCCAGCACCCCATGGACAGGGAACGCTGAAGCTTTCTTT CASTPWTGNAEAFF TRBD1 14 - TRBJ1-1 TRBV2
TGTGCCAGCAGCTCGACCGGGGGGGATAGCAATCAGCCCCAGCATTTT CASSSTGGDSNQPQHF - 16 - TRBJ1-5 TRBV11-3
TGCGCCAGCAGCATAGGACCCACAGGGCAAGAGACCCAGTACTTC CASSIGPTGQETQYF - 15 - TRBJ2-5 TRBV5-1
TGTGCCAGCAGTTTATTCCGAGGCAGTTCCCCTAATCAGCCCCAGCATTTT CASSLFRGSSPNQPQHF - 17 - TRBJ1-5 TRBV28
TGCGCCAGCAGCTTTGAGGGAGCCGGGGAGCTGTTTTTT CASSFEGAGELFF - 13 - TRBJ2-2 TRBV5-1
TGTGCCAGCAGTCCTTTGAGGACAGGGGGCATAAGTTGGGAGACCCAGTACTTC CASSPLRTGGISWETQYF TRBD1 18 few TRBJ2-5 TRBV27
TGTGCCAGCAGGACAGTGAACTATGGCTACACCTTC CASRTVNYGYTF - 12 - TRBJ1-2 TRBV2
TGTGCCAGCAGTTACCGTGGACAGGGGTCTTACGAGCAGTACTTC CASSYRGQGSYEQYF TRBD1 15 - TRBJ2-7 TRBV6-6
TGTGCCAGCAGCTTACCGGGAAGCTCCTACGAGCAGTACTTC CASSLPGSSYEQYF - 14 few TRBJ2-7 TRBV11-3
TGTGCCAGCAGCCTCTCGAGCGGGAGTTACAATGAGCAGTTCTTC CASSLSSGSYNEQFF TRBD2 15 - TRBJ2-1 TRBV7-2
TGTGCCAGCACTAACCCGACAGATTCCCTCTTCTATGGCTACACCTTC CASTNPTDSLFYGYTF - 16 - TRBJ1-2 TRBV7-9
TGTGCCAGCTCACCAGCCAGGGGAGCTGGCTACACCTTC CASSPARGAGYTF - 13 - TRBJ1-2 TRBV18
TGTGCCAGCAGTTGGGGGACAGGGAATGTGAACACTGAAGCTTTCTTT CASSWGTGNVNTEAFF TRBD1 16 - TRBJ1-1 TRBV6-5
TGTGCCAGCAGTTCTAGGTGGAGCGAGAGCTCCTACGAGCAGTACTTC CASSSRWSESSYEQYF - 16 once TRBJ2-7 TRBV28
TGTGCCAGCAGTACCCAGGCAGGTGACACTGAAGCTTTCTTT CASSTQAGDTEAFF - 14 - TRBJ1-1 TRBV2
TGTGCCAGCAGCTTAGAGCGAGGTCAGCCCCAGCATTTT CASSLERGQPQHF - 13 few TRBJ1-5 TRBV11-2
TGTGCCAGCAGTTACCGACGCCAACTAGCGGGAGTTGAGCAGTACTTC CASSYRRQLAGVEQYF TRBD2 16 - TRBJ2-7 TRBV6-5
TGTGCCAGCAGTTCCAGAGGCGGGAGGGCCTTCGATACGCAGTATTTT CASSSRGGRAFDTQYF TRBD2 16 few TRBJ2-3 TRBV13
TGTGCCAGCAGCTTACAGGGGGTGAATTCACCCCTCCACTTT CASSLQGVNSPLHF TRBD1 14 few TRBJ1-6 TRBV6-4
TGCGCCAGCAGTGGGCCCGGGCTAGCGGGGGACAATGAGCAGTTCTTC CASSGPGLAGDNEQFF TRBD2 16 - TRBJ2-1 TRBV10-1
TGTGCCACTGGACAGACAGGCAGCAATCAGCCCCAGCATTTT CATGQTGSNQPQHF - 14 - TRBJ1-5 TRBV6-5
TGTGCCAGCAGAGACACAGGCCGCAATCAGCCCCAGCATTTT CASRDTGRNQPQHF - 14 - TRBJ1-5 TRBV2
TGTGCCAGCACCCAGGGGATTGAAAACACCATATATTTT CASTQGIENTIYF - 13 once TRBJ1-3 TRBV2
TGTGCCATCAGTGAGTCGTTGGCGGGAGCCTACGAGCAGTACTTC CAISESLAGAYEQYF TRBD2 15 few TRBJ2-7 TRBV10-3
TGTGCCTGGGGGACAGGGCCCCACGAGCAGTACTTC CAWGTGPHEQYF TRBD1 12 - TRBJ2-7 TRBV30
TGTGCCAGCACTAGGACAGGGCAAGAGACCCAGTACTTC CASTRTGQETQYF TRBD1 13 - TRBJ2-5 TRBV6-1
TGTGCCTGGACAGAAGGCGGCTATGGCTACACCTTC CAWTEGGYGYTF - 12 - TRBJ1-2 TRBV30
TGTGCCATCAGCTCCCGGGAGACGGGAGGCCATGGCTACACCTTC CAISSRETGGHGYTF - 15 - TRBJ1-2 TRBV10-3
TGTGCCACCACCCCCAGGGCTAGCGCCGGAGACATTCAGTACTTC CATTPRASAGDIQYF - 15 - TRBJ2-4 TRBV15
TGCGCCAGCAGCTTTACCGGGACTAGCGCATACAATGAGCAGTTCTTC CASSFTGTSAYNEQFF TRBD2 16 - TRBJ2-1 TRBV5-1
TGTGCCAGCAGTACCGGGACCTACAATGAGCAGTTCTTC CASSTGTYNEQFF - 13 - TRBJ2-1 TRBV28
TGTGCCATCAGGGGAGCGCAAGGAGAGACCCAGTACTTC CAIRGAQGETQYF - 13 - TRBJ2-5 TRBV10-3
TGTGCCAGTAGTATAGGTCAGGGAAGAGTCTACGAGCAGTACTTC CASSIGQGRVYEQYF - 15 - TRBJ2-7 TRBV19
TGTGCCAGCAGTTACAGAACACAGAACACTGAAGCTTTCTTT CASSYRTQNTEAFF - 14 - TRBJ1-1 TRBV6-5
TGTGCCACCGGGTTTTGGGGACTAGCTCCTAGAAGCGCAGATACGCAGTATTTT CATGFWGLAPRSADTQYF TRBD2 18 - TRBJ2-3 TRBV2
TGTGCCTGGAGCTTGGCAGGGGGCCTTGAGACCCAGTACTTC CAWSLAGGLETQYF TRBD1 14 - TRBJ2-5 TRBV30
TGCGCCAGCAGCTCATCATTAGCGGGGGGCGCGACTGAAGCTTTCTTT CASSSSLAGGATEAFF - 16 - TRBJ1-1 TRBV5-1
TGTGCCACCAGCCCCGGGTGGGGACAGGAAACCAATCAGCCCCAGCATTTT CATSPGWGQETNQPQHF TRBD1 17 few TRBJ1-5 TRBV15
TGTGCCAGCAATCCATTAGGTAGCGGGAGGCCTCGCCACGAGCAGTACTTC CASNPLGSGRPRHEQYF TRBD2 17 - TRBJ2-7 TRBV7-9
TGTGCTTCAGGCGTAGGACAGCCGAACACCGGGGAGCTGTTTTTT CASGVGQPNTGELFF - 15 few TRBJ2-2 TRBV7-7
TGTGCCAGTAGCCCGACACGAACCTACGAGCAGTACTTC CASSPTRTYEQYF - 13 - TRBJ2-7 TRBV19
TGTGCCAGCAGTGATTGGTTAGTTTCTGGGGCCAACGTCCTGACTTTC CASSDWLVSGANVLTF - 16 - TRBJ2-6 TRBV2
TGTGCCAGCTCACCAACTAGGGGAGTCATGACAGGTCTCAACGGCCATGGCTACACCTTC CASSPTRGVMTGLNGHGYTF - 20 once TRBJ1-2 TRBV18
TGTGCCAGCAGCTTAGACGAGGGAATCACTGAAGCTTTCTTT CASSLDEGITEAFF - 14 - TRBJ1-1 TRBV7-9
TGTGCCAGTAGCCCGACACTTCTTAATGAAAAACTGTTTTTT CASSPTLLNEKLFF - 14 once TRBJ1-4 TRBV19
TGTGCCAGCAGGGACGGACAGGGTGGAGCCTACGAGCAGTACTTC CASRDGQGGAYEQYF TRBD1 15 - TRBJ2-7 TRBV2
TGTGCCAGCAGCCTACAGGGTTGGGAAAAACTGTTTTTT CASSLQGWEKLFF - 13 - TRBJ1-4 TRBV5-5
TGTGCCAGCAGCGGGGGACTGGTCGGCTGGACCTTC CASSGGLVGWTF - 12 - TRBJ1-2 TRBV9
TGTGCCAGTAGTATAGGGGGCCCCCACGAGCAGTACTTC CASSIGGPHEQYF - 13 - TRBJ2-7 TRBV19
TGTGCCTGGAGCCCCCCGGAGGTAGCGGCGAACTCCTACGAGCAGTACTTC CAWSPPEVAANSYEQYF - 17 - TRBJ2-7 TRBV30
TGTGCCAGCAGCCAGGAGGCAGATACGCAGTATTTT CASSQEADTQYF - 12 - TRBJ2-3 TRBV9